This T cell receptor beta chain emerged from a study of blood T cell repertoires in COVID-19. The table came from immunoSEQ multiplex PCR; TCRdb's copy has only in-frame clones and leaves some out. Among 70,000 or so clones listed, approximately 90% were seen once. Specimen: peripheral blood. The source of this sequence is a woman of 80 years or more with active COVID-19.

The chain's CDR3 is CASSREWGSPLHF. The CDR3 nucleotides are TGCGCCAGCAGCCGGGAGTGGGGATCACCCCTCCACTTT. The chain links TRBV5-1 to TRBJ1-6, with D uncertain. The CDR3 covers 13 residues. Germline CDR1 and CDR2: SGHRS and YFSETQ. The V and J ends lost 4 bases and 10 bases respectively, with 12 bases between them.